The subject of this entry is one T cell receptor beta chain. Its recognized antigen is unknown. No much larger clone exists at a distance of one base, and base qualities are not known. This record comes from a study of blood T cell repertoires in COVID-19 (dated by TCRdb to 2020 to 2022). A note on the overall study: Collaborator samples came from the United States, Italy and Spain and covered acute and convalescent phases of COVID-19. The material from the prospective study consisted of cDNA or gDNA derived from T cells, B-cell-depleted T cells, or PBMCs. Deeply sampled blood TCRbeta repertoires from subjects exposed to, actively infected with, or recovered from COVID-19 were included in the dataset. The repertoires were released in a freely available public database intended as a resource for research on the immune response to SARS-CoV-2. The samples were drawn from two sources: the first 160 participants of the ongoing ImmuneRACE study, and some 1,300 subjects contributed by 6 global collaborators. The sample metadata nearly always contained a de-identified subject ID, COVID-19 status, age in years and sex. HLA class I and class II types, where available, came from metadata supplied by the sample provider rather than from assay-based typing. Points the paper makes about the study in general: How much clinical and demographic metadata was included differed by source and by participant, and the metadata was provided uncurated.

TCRbeta CDR3 regions were amplified from genomic DNA by means of the immunoSEQ Assay, a bias-controlled multiplex PCR. In the source study's methods: The number of nucleated cells in each sample was estimated by amplification of reference gene primers within the assay. Sequence reads were collapsed and filtered to measure the absolute abundance of every unique TCRbeta CDR3 rearrangement. For each sample, productive Simpson clonality was calculated as the square root of Simpson's diversity index across productive rearrangements. This is the immuneACCESS table as TCRdb keeps it, with only in-frame sequences that have V and J called. A part of the clones is gone; compared with another copy, unresolved V genes explain less than half, and the rest is unexplained. V and J calls and clone size are given by that table; D and trimming were obtained from the DNA. The sample table lists around 80,000 clones, approximately 80% of them with a count of one. The ten largest clones represent 4% to 6% of the sample.

Unmatched junction bases come to 4, with V trimmed by 1 base and J by 2 bases. The CDR3 spans 16 residues, from the cysteine through the phenylalanine. CDR3 DNA only is kept here, 48 bases in frame from base 1. According to the germline V gene, CDR1 reads SGHDT and CDR2 reads YYEEEE. The collaborating institutions used their own protocols to collect whole blood in K2EDTA tubes. For TCRbeta analysis, collaborators shipped samples in one of three forms: frozen whole blood, isolated PBMCs, or DNA extracted from either of those sample types. The chain is assembled from TRBV5-6 and TRBJ1-3; the junction holds 9 bases that match TRBD1. This TCR derives from a woman in her seventies with acute or convalescent COVID-19. The sequenced material came from peripheral blood. The bases read TGTGCCAGCAGCTTGCCCGGGACAGGGACTGGAAACACCATATATTTT. Translated, it reads CASSLPGTGTGNTIYF.